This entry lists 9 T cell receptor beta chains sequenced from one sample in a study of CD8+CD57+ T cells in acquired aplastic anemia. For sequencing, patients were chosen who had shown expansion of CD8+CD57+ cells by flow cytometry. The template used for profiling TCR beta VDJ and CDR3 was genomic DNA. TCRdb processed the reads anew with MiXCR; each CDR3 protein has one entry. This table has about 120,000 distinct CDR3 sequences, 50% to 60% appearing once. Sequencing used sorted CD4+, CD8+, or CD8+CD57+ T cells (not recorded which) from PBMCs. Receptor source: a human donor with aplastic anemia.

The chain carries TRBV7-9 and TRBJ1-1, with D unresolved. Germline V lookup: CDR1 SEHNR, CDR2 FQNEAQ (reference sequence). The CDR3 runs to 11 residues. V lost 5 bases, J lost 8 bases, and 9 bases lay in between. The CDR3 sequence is CASSQEAEAFF. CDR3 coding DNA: TGTGCCAGCAGCCAAGAGGCCGAAGCTTTCTTT.

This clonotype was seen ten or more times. The CDR3 DNA reads TGTGCCAGCAGAGACAGGGCAGCGGCAGACCCAGATACGCAGTATTTT. The encoded protein is CASRDRAAADPDTQYF. The chain recombines TRBV6-1 with TRBJ2-3, with TRBD1 matching 7 bases. The trim removed 6 bases at V and 4 bases at J, leaving 13 bases unmatched. The CDR3 loop spans 16 amino acids. CDR1 and CDR2 (germline): MNHNS, SASEGT.

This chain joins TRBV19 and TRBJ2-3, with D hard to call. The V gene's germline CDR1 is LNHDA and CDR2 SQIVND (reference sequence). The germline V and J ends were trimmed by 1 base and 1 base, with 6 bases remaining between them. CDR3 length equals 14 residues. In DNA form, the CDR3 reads TGTGCCAGTAGTATAGTAGACCGCACAGATACGCAGTATTTT. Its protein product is CASSIVDRTDTQYF.

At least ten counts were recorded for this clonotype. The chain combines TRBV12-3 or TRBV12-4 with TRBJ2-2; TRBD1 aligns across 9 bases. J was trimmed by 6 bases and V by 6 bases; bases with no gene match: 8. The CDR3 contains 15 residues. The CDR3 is CASRPGTGSPGELFF. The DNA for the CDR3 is TGTGCCAGCAGACCAGGGACAGGGTCCCCCGGGGAGCTGTTTTTT.

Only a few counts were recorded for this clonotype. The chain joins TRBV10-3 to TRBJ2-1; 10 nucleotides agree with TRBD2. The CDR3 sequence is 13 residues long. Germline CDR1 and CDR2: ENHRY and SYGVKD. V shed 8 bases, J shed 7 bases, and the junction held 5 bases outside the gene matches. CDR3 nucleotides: TGTGCCATCCTAGCGGGAGAGGTGAATGAGCAGTTCTTC. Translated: CAILAGEVNEQFF.

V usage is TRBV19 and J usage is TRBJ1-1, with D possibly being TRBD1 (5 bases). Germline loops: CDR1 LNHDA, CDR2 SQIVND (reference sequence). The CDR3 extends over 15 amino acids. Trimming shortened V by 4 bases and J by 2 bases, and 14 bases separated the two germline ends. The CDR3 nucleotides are TGTGCCAGTAGTACCCGTGGGGCGATAAACACTGAAGCTTTCTTT. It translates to CASSTRGAINTEAFF.

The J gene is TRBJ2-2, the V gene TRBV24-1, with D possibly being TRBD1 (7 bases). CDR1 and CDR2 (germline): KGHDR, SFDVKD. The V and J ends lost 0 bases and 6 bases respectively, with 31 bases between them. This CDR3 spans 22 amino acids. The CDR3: CATSDLLEQGRLPLLRPGELFF. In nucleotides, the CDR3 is TGTGCCACCAGTGATTTGCTGGAACAGGGGAGGCTACCACTCTTGAGGCCCGGGGAGCTGTTTTTT.

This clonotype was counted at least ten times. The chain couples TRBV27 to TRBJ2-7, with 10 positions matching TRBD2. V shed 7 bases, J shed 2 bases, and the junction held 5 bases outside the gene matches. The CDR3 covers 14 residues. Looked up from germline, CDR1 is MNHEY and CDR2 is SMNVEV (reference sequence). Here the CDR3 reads CASKPAGGPYEQYF. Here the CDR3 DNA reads TGTGCCAGCAAACCAGCGGGAGGGCCCTACGAGCAGTACTTC.

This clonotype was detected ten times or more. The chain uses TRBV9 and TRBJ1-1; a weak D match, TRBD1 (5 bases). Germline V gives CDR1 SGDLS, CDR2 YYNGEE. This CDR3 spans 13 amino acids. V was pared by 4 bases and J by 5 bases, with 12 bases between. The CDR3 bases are TGTGCCAGCAGCACCCTGCAGGGAACTGAAGCTTTCTTT. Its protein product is CASSTLQGTEAFF.